Below, 28 T cell receptor beta chains from the same sample are listed, as sequenced in a study of T cell changes during pregnancy in multiple sclerosis. Generated by immunoSEQ multiplex PCR, the TCRdb table keeps only in-frame clones and is missing some. This table holds around 97,000 clones, roughly nine tenths found once. The specimen was peripheral blood, collected after pregnancy. The source of these receptors is a female donor with multiple sclerosis, enrolled in a pregnancy study.

A single count supports this clone. The rearrangement joins TRBV5-1 to TRBJ2-1; TRBD2 matches 12 bases. In germline, CDR1 is SGHRS, CDR2 YFSETQ. The V and J ends lost 3 bases and 4 bases, in that order; junction bases with no gene match: 5. The CDR3 covers 16 residues. The DNA of the CDR3 is TGCGCCAGCAGCTCCGGACTAGCGGGACTATACAATGAGCAGTTCTTC. Encoded protein: CASSSGLAGLYNEQFF.

This clone occurred a few times. The chain combines TRBV30 with TRBJ1-1; 7 bases are a match to TRBD1. The V segment lost 5 bases and the J segment 5 bases; nucleotides outside the gene matches: 5. Germline CDR1 reads GTSNPN; CDR2 reads SVGIG (reference sequence). CDR3 size: 12 residues. CDR3 in amino acids: CAWERGRTEAFF. The CDR3 region has the DNA TGTGCCTGGGAGAGGGGGCGAACTGAAGCTTTCTTT.

This clone was counted a single time. The sample holds other DNA sequences that translate to the same CDR3. The rearrangement links TRBV7-3 to TRBJ2-3; no clear D. The CDR3 spans 13 residues. V lost 3 bases to trimming and J lost 1 base, with 5 bases between them. The V gene's germline CDR1 is SGHTA and CDR2 FQGTGA. CDR3 in DNA: TGTGCCAGCAGCTTCCAGGGCACAGATACGCAGTATTTT. Its translation: CASSFQGTDTQYF.

V is TRBV30 and J is TRBJ2-1, with D maybe TRBD2 (5 bases). This CDR3 comprises 11 residues. Per the germline V gene, CDR1 is GTSNPN and CDR2 is SVGIG (reference sequence). Trimming shortened V by 0 bases and J by 10 bases, and 7 bases separated the two germline ends. The CDR3 loop reads CAWSVGREQFF. The CDR3 DNA sequence: TGTGCCTGGAGTGTAGGGAGAGAGCAGTTCTTC.

The rearrangement joins TRBV5-5 to TRBJ1-4, with 11 positions matching TRBD1. The CDR3 consists of 17 residues. Trimming cost V 4 bases and J 3 bases; bases outside gene matches: 8. Germline CDR1 SGHKS, CDR2 YYEKEE (reference sequence). The CDR3 nucleotides read TGTGCCAGCAGCAGCGCCGGGACAGGGGGGGCTAATGAAAAACTGTTTTTT. As protein: CASSSAGTGGANEKLFF.

Comments on this clone: This same CDR3 is encoded by further DNA sequences in the sample. This rearrangement joins TRBV5-1 to TRBJ2-7, with D maybe TRBD2 (5 bases). Looked up from germline, CDR1 is SGHRS and CDR2 is YFSETQ. Trimming removed 0 bases at V and 1 base at J, with 8 bases between. The CDR3 extends over 14 amino acids. CDR3 sequence: CASSLEAESYEQYF. The CDR3 DNA reads TGCGCCAGCAGCTTGGAAGCGGAGTCCTACGAGCAGTACTTC. The whole variable domain, remainder taken from reference TRBV5-1 and TRBJ2-7, is KAGVTQTPRYLIKTRGQQVTLSCSPISGHRSVSWYQQTPGQGLQFLFEYFSETQRNKGNFPGRFSGRQFSNSRSEMNVSTLELGDSALYLCASSLEAESYEQYFGPGTRLTVT.

The rearrangement links TRBV9 to TRBJ2-2; no reliable D call. This CDR3 is built from 12 residues. V shed 5 bases and J shed 7 bases, with 9 bases lying between them. CDR1 SGDLS and CDR2 YYNGEE come from the germline V gene. This CDR3 is CASRSSGGELFF. CDR3 bases: TGTGCCAGCAGAAGCTCCGGCGGGGAGCTGTTTTTT.

This chain connects TRBV5-1 to TRBJ1-1; 11 bases fit TRBD1. V trimming: 2 bases; J trimming: 1 base; junction bases outside the gene matches: 4. CDR1 and CDR2 from the germline V gene are SGHRS and YFSETQ. The CDR3 length is 16 residues. CDR3 protein: CASSFWTGGANTEAFF. The CDR3, as DNA: TGCGCCAGCAGCTTTTGGACAGGGGGCGCGAACACTGAAGCTTTCTTT.

The chain joins TRBV5-4 to TRBJ1-1, with 9 bases fitting TRBD1. Germline V CDR1 and CDR2: SGHNT, YYREEE (reference sequence). V dropped 4 bases and J dropped 5; count of bases not matched to a gene: 6. CDR3 length: 14 amino acids. CDR3 nucleotide sequence: TGTGCCAGCAGCGCGGACAGGGGCAAGACTGAAGCTTTCTTT. This encodes CASSADRGKTEAFF.

V is TRBV2 and J is TRBJ1-3, with 11 bases fitting TRBD1. CDR3 length: 18 residues. V dropped 4 bases and J dropped 4; count of bases not matched to a gene: 12. Germline V lookup: CDR1 SNHLY, CDR2 FYNNEI. The DNA of the CDR3 is TGTGCCAGCAGTGTTACTCCGGGACAGGGGGAGTTCGGAAACACCATATATTTT. Translating gives CASSVTPGQGEFGNTIYF.

The chain employs TRBV18 and TRBJ1-5; D might be TRBD1 (5 bases). V was shortened by 2 bases and J by 4 bases, with 12 bases between the two germline ends. The CDR3 runs to 15 residues. Per germline, CDR1 KGHSH and CDR2 LQKENI. As DNA, the CDR3 is TGTGCCAGCTCACCAGGTGCAGGGCGGAATCAGCCCCAGCATTTT. As protein: CASSPGAGRNQPQHF.

The V call is TRBV7-8, the J call TRBJ2-7; 7 nucleotides align to TRBD1. There are 14 residues in the CDR3. Trimming removed 7 bases from V and 5 bases from J; junction bases left unmatched: 11. Germline V gene sequence: CDR1 SGHVS, CDR2 FQNEAQ. CDR3 amino acids: CASILSVRGHEQYF. The CDR3 coding sequence is TGTGCCAGCATTCTATCAGTGAGGGGGCACGAGCAGTACTTC.

This clone came up once. DNA of the CDR3: TGTGCCAGCAGCCACGGGGGGCTAGAGAATGAGCAGTTCTTC. Translation: CASSHGGLENEQFF. The chain carries TRBV7-3 and TRBJ2-1; the D gene is possibly TRBD2 (7 bases). The V gene lost 5 bases and the J gene lost 7 bases, with 15 bases spanning the gap. The CDR3 is made up of 14 amino acids. Germline lookup yields CDR1 SGHTA and CDR2 FQGTGA.

V is TRBV28 and J is TRBJ1-5; weak D call: TRBD1 (5 bases). Germline V gene data show CDR1 as MDHEN and CDR2 as SYDVKM. Trimming left V 7 bases short and J 2 bases short, with 15 bases between. CDR3 length equals 15 residues. CDR3 DNA sequence: TGTGCCAGCATCTCCCCCCCACAGGGCAATCAGCCCCAGCATTTT. This gives the protein CASISPPQGNQPQHF.

The chain has TRBV6-4 and TRBJ2-7; 7 bases fit TRBD1. This CDR3 comprises 15 residues. Germline assignment: CDR1 MRHNA and CDR2 SNTAGT. V lost 3 bases and J lost 0; bases outside the gene matches: 5. The CDR3 loop reads CASSEEKGASYEQYF. DNA for the CDR3: TGTGCCAGCAGTGAAGAAAAGGGGGCCTCCTACGAGCAGTACTTC.

This clone has a single count. V and J are TRBV25-1 and TRBJ1-1; tentative D call: TRBD1 (5 bases). V was trimmed by 3 bases and J by 4 bases, leaving 12 bases between them. Germline CDR1 MGHDK, CDR2 SYGVNS. The CDR3 contains 14 residues. Here the CDR3 reads CASSDTRRVTEAFF. For the CDR3, the DNA is TGTGCCAGCAGTGACACGCGCAGGGTCACTGAAGCTTTCTTT.

The chain links TRBV27 to TRBJ1-4; no reliable D call. This CDR3 is 17 amino acids long. Trimming stripped 1 base from V and 1 base from J, with 13 bases between. The germline gives CDR1 MNHEY, CDR2 SMNVEV (reference sequence). In nucleotides, the CDR3 is TGTGCCAGCAGTTTATACCCGGTGGGGAGAACTAATGAAAAACTGTTTTTT. It encodes CASSLYPVGRTNEKLFF. Combining the CDR3 with reference TRBV27 and TRBJ1-4 gives the whole variable domain EAQVTQNPRYLITVTGKKLTVTCSQNMNHEYMSWYRQDPGLGLRQIYYSMNVEVTDKGDVPEGYKVSRKEKRNFPLILESPSPNQTSLYFCASSLYPVGRTNEKLFFGSGTQLSVL.

The chain joins TRBV7-8 to TRBJ2-7; 7 positions match TRBD2. V was clipped by 5 bases and J by 5 bases; unmatched bases: 15. Germline-derived CDR1 and CDR2 are SGHVS and FQNEAQ. CDR3 size: 16 residues. The CDR3 region has the DNA TGTGCCAGCAGCGTAGACCTAGCGGTACCCTTGGACGAGCAGTACTTC. This sequence encodes CASSVDLAVPLDEQYF.

This chain joins TRBV7-3 and TRBJ2-2, with 9 bases lining up with TRBD1. Looked up from germline, CDR1 is SGHTA and CDR2 is FQGTGA. With 5 bases clipped from V and 2 bases from J, the junction kept 6 bases outside the gene matches. This CDR3 comprises 16 residues. The chain's CDR3 is CASSPQGADNTGELFF. CDR3 coding DNA: TGTGCCAGCAGCCCACAGGGGGCCGATAACACCGGGGAGCTGTTTTTT.

The CDR3 is CASSSLQGGLDTEAFF. The CDR3 DNA is TGTGCCAGCAGCTCTCTTCAGGGAGGTTTGGACACTGAAGCTTTCTTT. The chain combines TRBV11-2 with TRBJ1-1; TRBD1 might be the D (5 bases). The V end lost 4 bases, the J end lost 3 bases, and 18 bases lay between the germline ends. The CDR3 runs to 16 residues. CDR1 SGHAT and CDR2 FQNNGV come from the germline V gene. The variable domain in full, with the rest retrieved from reference TRBV11-2 and TRBJ1-1, is EAGVAQSPRYKIIEKRQSVAFWCNPISGHATLYWYQQILGQGPKLLIQFQNNGVVDDSQLPKDRFSAERLKGVDSTLKIQPAKLEDSAVYLCASSSLQGGLDTEAFFGQGTRLTVV.

The gene calls are TRBV5-1 and TRBJ2-7; D is unresolved. Trimming took 4 bases from V and 5 from J, leaving 13 bases between them. This CDR3 has 13 residues. Germline CDR1 is SGHRS and CDR2 is YFSETQ. CDR3 in amino acids: CASSLSVANEQYF. In DNA form, the CDR3 reads TGCGCCAGCAGCCTGTCAGTCGCCAACGAGCAGTACTTC.

The V call is TRBV6-6, the J call TRBJ2-7; weak D call: TRBD2 (5 bases). V was pared by 5 bases and J by 2 bases, with 7 bases between. The CDR3 totals 12 residues. The germline V gene encodes CDR1 MNHNY and CDR2 SVGAGI (reference sequence). CDR3 nucleotide sequence: TGTGCCAGCAGTCGGACTGCCTACGAGCAGTACTTC. This codes for CASSRTAYEQYF.

The V gene is TRBV10-3, the J gene TRBJ2-1, with 8 bases fitting TRBD2. CDR1 and CDR2 (germline): ENHRY, SYGVKD. The CDR3 length is 15 residues. The ends lost 6 bases at V and 2 bases at J; junction bases unmatched: 6. The CDR3 DNA reads as TGTGCCATCAGAGGTAGCGGGGCGACCTACAATGAGCAGTTCTTC. Translation: CAIRGSGATYNEQFF.

The chain employs TRBV28 and TRBJ2-1; the match to TRBD1 covers 8 bases. Germline lookup yields CDR1 MDHEN and CDR2 SYDVKM. The trim removed 9 bases at V and 2 bases at J, leaving 6 bases unmatched. CDR3 length: 14 residues. In DNA form, the CDR3 reads TGTGCCAGTGACAGGGGCTTTACCTACAATGAGCAGTTCTTC. Translated, it gives CASDRGFTYNEQFF. Complete variable domain (other parts from reference TRBV28 and TRBJ2-1): DVKVTQSSRYLVKRTGEKVFLECVQDMDHENMFWYRQDPGLGLRLIYFSYDVKMKEKGDIPEGYSVSREKKERFSLILESASTNQTSMYLCASDRGFTYNEQFFGPGTRLTVL.

This chain connects TRBV4-1 to TRBJ1-2; 7 bases agree with TRBD1. The CDR3 runs to 16 residues. Germline V lookup: CDR1 MGHRA, CDR2 YSYEKL. The junction had 7 bases not matched to a gene; V was cut back by 2 bases and J by 1 base. As DNA, the CDR3 is TGCGCCAGCAGCCAACCTCAAAGGGGGCATAACTATGGCTACACCTTC. It translates to CASSQPQRGHNYGYTF.

The chain has TRBV11-2 and TRBJ1-3; 7 nucleotides match TRBD1. V dropped 4 bases and J dropped 2; count of bases not matched to a gene: 5. This CDR3 spans 15 amino acids. Germline V gene data show CDR1 as SGHAT and CDR2 as FQNNGV. CDR3 sequence reads: CASSSRQGPGNTIYF. CDR3 nucleotides: TGTGCCAGCAGCTCTCGACAGGGTCCTGGAAACACCATATATTTT. Based on the CDR3 plus reference TRBV11-2 and TRBJ1-3, the full variable domain is EAGVAQSPRYKIIEKRQSVAFWCNPISGHATLYWYQQILGQGPKLLIQFQNNGVVDDSQLPKDRFSAERLKGVDSTLKIQPAKLEDSAVYLCASSSRQGPGNTIYFGEGSWLTVV.

The genes are TRBV2 and TRBJ1-2; TRBD1 agrees at 7 bases. The CDR3 has 14 amino acids. Looked up from germline, CDR1 is SNHLY and CDR2 is FYNNEI. J was trimmed by 2 bases and V by 7 bases; bases with no gene match: 7. DNA of the CDR3: TGTGCCAGCACCAGGGACAGCCCCAACTATGGCTACACCTTC. Translation gives CASTRDSPNYGYTF.

The rearrangement joins TRBV19 to TRBJ2-1; TRBD2 matches 15 bases. Germline V gene lookup returns CDR1 LNHDA and CDR2 SQIVND (reference sequence). The CDR3 extends over 16 amino acids. The V gene end was trimmed by 11 bases and the J gene end by 2 bases; junction bases not matched to a gene: 7. The chain's CDR3 is CAAGLAGGFAYNEQFF. CDR3 nucleotide sequence: TGTGCCGCGGGACTAGCGGGGGGATTCGCCTACAATGAGCAGTTCTTC.